Listed here are 23 T cell receptor beta chains from one sample, sequenced in a study of response to subunit inactivated influenza vaccine. TCRdb recomputed calls from the RT-PCR reads with MiXCR, one row per CDR3 protein. The sample includes hundreds of thousands of distinct CDR3 sequences, about 15% of them seen just once. The sequenced sample was PBMCs from blood, obtained less than 15 days before vaccination. The receptors stem from a man in his fifties or sixties who received an inactivated influenza vaccine.

The chain employs TRBV20-1 and TRBJ2-5; 11 bases agree with TRBD2. This CDR3 is built from 18 residues. CDR1 is DFQATT, CDR2 SNEGSKA, per germline (reference sequence). Trimming removed 8 bases from V and 3 bases from J; junction bases left unmatched: 20. This CDR3 reads CSTDQTSGINHAEETQYF. CDR3 sequence (DNA): TGCAGTACTGACCAGACTAGCGGGATTAACCACGCGGAAGAGACCCAGTACTTC.

This clonotype was seen repeatedly, ten times or more. The chain is built from TRBV20-1 and TRBJ2-5; perhaps TRBD1 as D (6 bases). The CDR3 is made up of 14 amino acids. Germline V gives CDR1 DFQATT, CDR2 SNEGSKA (reference sequence). With 6 bases removed from V and 1 base from J, the gap between germline ends came to 15 bases. Here the CDR3 reads CSASPRGFQETQYF. The CDR3 DNA reads as TGCAGTGCGAGCCCCAGGGGTTTCCAAGAGACCCAGTACTTC.

This chain uses TRBV27 with TRBJ2-1; the match to TRBD2 covers 10 bases. Germline CDR1 reads MNHEY; CDR2 reads SMNVEV (reference sequence). V lost 5 bases, J lost 8 bases, and 15 bases stayed unmatched. There are 17 residues in the CDR3. The CDR3: CASSLPSGLAGVDEQFF. Here the CDR3 DNA reads TGTGCCAGCAGTCTCCCCTCGGGGCTAGCGGGAGTCGATGAGCAGTTCTTC.

Only a few counts were recorded for this clonotype. The gene calls are TRBV6-1 and TRBJ1-1; TRBD1 agrees at 7 bases. V was pared by 7 bases and J by 6 bases, with 17 bases of the junction left unmatched. Germline V gives CDR1 MNHNS, CDR2 SASEGT. The CDR3 extends over 16 amino acids. The CDR3 sequence: CASILTTGPNGAEAFF. For the CDR3, the DNA is TGTGCCAGCATTCTTACGACAGGGCCCAACGGCGCTGAAGCTTTCTTT.

The rearrangement joins TRBV6-4 to TRBJ1-1; no clear D. Per the germline V gene, CDR1 is MRHNA and CDR2 is SNTAGT. Trimming took 3 bases from V and 1 from J, leaving 6 bases between them. This CDR3 contains 13 residues. CDR3 in DNA: TGTGCCAGCAGTGAGTCCTGGAACACTGAAGCTTTCTTT. As protein: CASSESWNTEAFF.

This clonotype was detected only a few times. The J gene is TRBJ2-2, the V gene TRBV20-1, with D perhaps matching TRBD1 (5 bases). This CDR3 spans 12 amino acids. V was pared by 2 bases and J by 6 bases, with 7 bases between. Germline V gene sequence: CDR1 DFQATT, CDR2 SNEGSKA (reference sequence). The CDR3 here is CSARFRAGELFF. CDR3 coding DNA: TGCAGTGCTAGATTCAGGGCCGGGGAGCTGTTTTTT.

In its sample, this clonotype was seen many times. The genes are TRBV4-3 and TRBJ1-5, with 7 bases matching TRBD1. In germline, CDR1 is LGHNA, CDR2 YSLEER. This CDR3 contains 14 residues. V lost 2 bases to trimming and J lost 7 bases; unmatched junction nucleotides: 5. The CDR3: CASSQNRGLQPQHF. DNA for the CDR3: TGCGCCAGCAGCCAAAACAGGGGCTTACAGCCCCAGCATTTT.

This clonotype was recorded at least ten times. V and J are TRBV5-6 and TRBJ2-7; 9 bases line up with TRBD1. CDR3 size: 14 residues. The germline V gene has CDR1 SGHDT and CDR2 YYEEEE. The junction had 6 bases not matched to a gene; V was cut back by 4 bases and J by 4 bases. The CDR3 DNA is TGTGCCAGCAGCACCGGGACAGGGTCATACGAGCAGTACTTC. Protein product: CASSTGTGSYEQYF.

Only a few counts were recorded for this clonotype. The gene calls are TRBV12-3 or TRBV12-4 and TRBJ1-3; D is unclear. CDR3 length: 12 amino acids. V was cut by 6 bases and J by 3 bases, with 6 bases left in between. CDR3 loop: CASSPGGNTIYF. CDR3 DNA: TGTGCCAGCAGCCCTGGTGGAAACACCATATATTTT.

This chain links TRBV28 with TRBJ1-6; TRBD1 matches at 9 bases. Trimming at V came to 5 bases and at J to 8 bases, leaving 7 bases not matched to a gene. This CDR3 has 15 residues. CDR1 is MDHEN and CDR2 is SYDVKM in the germline V gene. For the CDR3, the DNA is TGTGCCAGCAGTGCCTCACAGGGGGCTCATTCACCCCTCCACTTT. As protein: CASSASQGAHSPLHF.

This clonotype was seen a few times. CDR3 DNA sequence: TGTGCCAGCAGCCCAGACGGCTTTGCGAATACGCAGTATTTT. Its protein is CASSPDGFANTQYF. V usage is TRBV3-1 and J usage is TRBJ2-3; D is ambiguous. The V end was cut by 4 bases, the J end by 7 bases, with 15 bases between. Germline loops: CDR1 LGHDT, CDR2 YNNKEL (reference sequence). The CDR3 is made up of 14 amino acids.

The chain combines TRBV2 with TRBJ2-3, with D maybe TRBD1 (7 bases). V was pared by 6 bases and J by 5 bases, with 15 bases between. The CDR3 extends over 14 amino acids. Germline V gene sequence: CDR1 SNHLY, CDR2 FYNNEI. As DNA, the CDR3 is TGTGCCAGCAGCCAGGGGGGACTGAGAGATACGCAGTATTTT. This encodes CASSQGGLRDTQYF. Using reference TRBV2 and TRBJ2-3 for the parts outside the CDR3, the full variable domain is EPEVTQTPSHQVTQMGQEVILRCVPISNHLYFYWYRQILGQKVEFLVSFYNNEISEKSEIFDDQFSVERPDGSNFTLKIRSTKLEDSAMYFCASSQGGLRDTQYFGPGTRLTVL.

This clonotype was detected a few times. Sequence at one end of the junction differs from germline and may be a read error. The chain combines TRBV6-2 or TRBV6-3 with TRBJ2-5; D may be TRBD2 (5 bases). The CDR3 has 13 amino acids. Germline V lookup: CDR1 MNHEY, CDR2 SVGEGT. The CDR3, as DNA: TGTGCCAGCAGATACTCCGGGGTGGAGACCCAGTACTTC. Translated: CASRYSGVETQYF.

The V and J genes are TRBV5-1 and TRBJ2-7; a weak D match, TRBD1 (5 bases). Germline V gives CDR1 SGHRS, CDR2 YFSETQ. V gave up 7 bases and J gave up 1 base, with 18 bases separating them. The CDR3 is 15 amino acids. The CDR3 DNA follows: TGCGCCAGCCGGGTGCAGGGATACGCGTCCTACGAGCAGTACTTC. Its protein is CASRVQGYASYEQYF.

At least ten counts were recorded for this clonotype. The chain recombines TRBV5-1 with TRBJ2-2; 11 bases line up with TRBD1. Trimming cost V 6 bases and J 6 bases; bases outside gene matches: 4. The CDR3 is 14 amino acids. In germline, CDR1 is SGHRS, CDR2 YFSETQ. CDR3 loop: CASTGQGASGELFF. In DNA form, the CDR3 reads TGCGCCAGCACCGGACAGGGGGCTTCCGGGGAGCTGTTTTTT.

The J gene is TRBJ2-7, the V gene TRBV15; a possible D gene is TRBD1 (5 bases). This CDR3 has 11 amino acids. Germline V lookup: CDR1 LNHNV, CDR2 YYDKDF (reference sequence). V was clipped by 5 bases and J by 7 bases, with 9 bases between them. This CDR3 reads CATSQKGEQYF. The CDR3 DNA is TGTGCCACCAGCCAGAAGGGGGAGCAGTACTTC.

The chain carries TRBV28 and TRBJ2-4; tentatively, D is TRBD2 (6 bases). Looked up from germline, CDR1 is MDHEN and CDR2 is SYDVKM. Trimming shortened V by 5 bases and J by 8 bases, and 10 bases separated the two germline ends. This CDR3 is 12 amino acids long. CDR3 nucleotide sequence: TGTGCCAGCAGTAGGGAGGTGGACATTCAGTACTTC. Amino acids: CASSREVDIQYF.

The gene calls are TRBV7-3 and TRBJ2-3; 7 nucleotides line up with TRBD2. The germline CDR1 and CDR2 sequences are SGHTA and FQGTGA. The CDR3 loop spans 17 amino acids. V lost 5 bases to trimming and J lost 0 bases; unmatched junction nucleotides: 11. CDR3 protein: CASSRGGAGTSTDTQYF. For the CDR3, the DNA is TGTGCCAGCAGCCGGGGAGGGGCGGGTACGAGCACAGATACGCAGTATTTT. The full variable domain, its missing parts supplied by reference TRBV7-3 and TRBJ2-3, is GAGVSQTPSNKVTEKGKYVELRCDPISGHTALYWYRQSLGQGPEFLIYFQGTGAADDSGLPNDRFFAVRPEGSVSTLKIQRTERGDSAVYLCASSRGGAGTSTDTQYFGPGTRLTVL.

The chain couples TRBV6-1 to TRBJ2-2; 7 nucleotides line up with TRBD1. CDR1 MNHNS and CDR2 SASEGT come from the germline V gene. The CDR3 is 15 amino acids. J gave up 5 bases and V 2 bases, and 5 bases lay outside the gene matches. The DNA for the CDR3 is TGTGCCAGCAGTGAATCGCTCAGGGGGACCGGGGAGCTGTTTTTT. Translating it yields CASSESLRGTGELFF.

In its sample, this clonotype was seen many times. The V gene is TRBV20-1, the J gene TRBJ1-5; 7 nucleotides match TRBD1. Per germline, CDR1 DFQATT and CDR2 SNEGSKA (reference sequence). The V segment lost 2 bases and the J segment 5 bases; nucleotides outside the gene matches: 0. CDR3 length equals 12 residues. CDR3 sequence: CSARQGDQPQHF. CDR3 DNA: TGCAGTGCTAGACAGGGGGATCAGCCCCAGCATTTT.

This clonotype has a count of ten or more. CDR3 sequence (DNA): TGTGCCAGCGAGGGGATTCCATACCAAGAGACCCAGTACTTC. It is translated as CASEGIPYQETQYF. V gene TRBV3-1 combines with J gene TRBJ2-5; TRBD1 or TRBD2 may be the D gene (5 bases each). CDR3 size: 14 residues. CDR1 and CDR2 from the germline V gene are LGHDT and YNNKEL (reference sequence). The V gene lost 8 bases and the J gene lost 0 bases, with 13 bases spanning the gap.

This clonotype was observed a few times. This chain uses TRBV12-3 or TRBV12-4 with TRBJ2-7, with 12 bases that match TRBD1. The V and J ends lost 5 bases and 3 bases, in that order; junction bases with no gene match: 8. The CDR3 has 16 residues. CDR3 nucleotides: TGTGCCAGCAGTACCTCGGGACAGGGGGCGGGCTACGAGCAGTACTTC. Residues: CASSTSGQGAGYEQYF.

This clonotype was detected a few times. The J gene is TRBJ2-2, the V gene TRBV28; 7 bases fit TRBD2. Losses at the gene ends were 3 bases for V and 7 bases for J; bases not matched to a gene: 14. The CDR3 is 17 residues long. The germline V gene encodes CDR1 MDHEN and CDR2 SYDVKM. The CDR3 region has the DNA TGTGCCAGCAGTTTTACTAGCGCAGTTGTATACTTCGGGGAGCTGTTTTTT. Translated, it gives CASSFTSAVVYFGELFF.